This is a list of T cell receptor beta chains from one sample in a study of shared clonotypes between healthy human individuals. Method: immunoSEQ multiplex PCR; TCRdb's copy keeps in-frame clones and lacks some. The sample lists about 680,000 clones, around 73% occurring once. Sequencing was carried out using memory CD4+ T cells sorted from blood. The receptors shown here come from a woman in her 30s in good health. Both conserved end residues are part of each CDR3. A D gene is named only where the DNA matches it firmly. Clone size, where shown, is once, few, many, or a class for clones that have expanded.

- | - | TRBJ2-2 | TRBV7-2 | TGTGCCAGCAGCTTACGAATTGGGGACACCGGGGAGCTGTTTTTT | CASSLRIGDTGELFF
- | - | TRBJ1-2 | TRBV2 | TGTGCCAGCACCTTGGACAAGAACTATGGCTACACCTTC | CASTLDKNYGYTF
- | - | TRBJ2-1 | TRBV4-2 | TGTGCCAGCAGCCAAGATTTAGGTAGCTCCTACAATGAGCAGTTCTTC | CASSQDLGSSYNEQFF
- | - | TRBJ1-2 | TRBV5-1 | TGCGCCAGCAGCAAATCTGTGGGAAATGGCTACACCTTC | CASSKSVGNGYTF
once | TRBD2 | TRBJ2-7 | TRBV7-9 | TGTGCCAGCAGCTGGGGACTAGCGGGATCCTACGAGCAGTACTTC | CASSWGLAGSYEQYF
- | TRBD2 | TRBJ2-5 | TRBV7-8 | TGTGCCAGCACCGTCCTCCCACGGACTAGCGGGAGGGGAAAGACCCAGTACTTC | CASTVLPRTSGRGKTQYF
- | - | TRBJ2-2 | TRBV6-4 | TGTGCCAGCAGGAAGCGGCCCCCCGTCACCGGGGAGCTGTTTTTT | CASRKRPPVTGELFF
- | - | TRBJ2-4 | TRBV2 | TGTGCCAGCAACGCCGACTTACTCCTAGCCAAAAACATTCAGTACTTC | CASNADLLLAKNIQYF
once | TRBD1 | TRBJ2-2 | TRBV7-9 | TGTGCCAGCAGCTCCGACAGGGGGCCCACCGGGGAGCTGTTTTTT | CASSSDRGPTGELFF
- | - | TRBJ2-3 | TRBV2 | TGTGCCAGCGGACGACAGGGAGCGGGGACAGATACGCAGTATTTT | CASGRQGAGTDTQYF
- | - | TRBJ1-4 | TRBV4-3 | TGCGCCAGCAGCCGACAGACAACTAATGAAAAACTGTTTTTT | CASSRQTTNEKLFF
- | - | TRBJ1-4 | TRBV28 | TGTGCCACCGGGGGGGGCAGGGAAAAACTGTTTTTT | CATGGGREKLFF
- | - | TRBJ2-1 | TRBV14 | TGTGCCAGCAGCCAAGATGCCAGCTCCTACAATGAGCAGTTCTTC | CASSQDASSYNEQFF
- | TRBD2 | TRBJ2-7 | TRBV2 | TGTGCCAGCAGAAAACTAGCGGCTAACTACGAGCAGTACTTC | CASRKLAANYEQYF
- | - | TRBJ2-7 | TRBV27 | TGTGCCAGCAGTTTATCGAGGGGGGACGCGGTCTACGAGCAGTACTTC | CASSLSRGDAVYEQYF
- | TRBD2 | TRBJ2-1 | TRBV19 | TGTGCCAGTAGCCCGGGGGTAGCGGGAGGGGAGTTCTTC | CASSPGVAGGEFF
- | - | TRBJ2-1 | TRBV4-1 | TGCGCCAGCAGCCACGCAGAGGGTGAGCAGTTCTTC | CASSHAEGEQFF
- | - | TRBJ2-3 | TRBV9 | TGTGCCAGCAGCCGTTTGGGGGCCACGTCCACAGATACGCAGTATTTT | CASSRLGATSTDTQYF
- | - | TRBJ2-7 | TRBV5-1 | TGCGCCAGCAGCGCCGGGACAACTTCGGGGGAGCAGTACTTC | CASSAGTTSGEQYF
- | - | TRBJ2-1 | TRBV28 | TGTGCCAGCAGTTTAATAACAGCGGCCTACAATGAGCAGTTCTTC | CASSLITAAYNEQFF
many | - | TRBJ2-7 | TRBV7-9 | TGTGCCAGCAGCTTCAGAGCCTACGAGCAGTACTTC | CASSFRAYEQYF
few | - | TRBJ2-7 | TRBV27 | TGTGCCAGCAGTTACACCCTCGGGGTCTACGAGCAGTACTTC | CASSYTLGVYEQYF
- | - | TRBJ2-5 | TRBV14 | TGTGCCAGCAGCCGGCAGCAAGAGACCCAGTACTTC | CASSRQQETQYF
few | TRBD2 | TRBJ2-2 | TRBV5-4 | TGTGCCAGCAGCTCCGTAGCGGGAGTGGGCACCGGGGAGCTGTTTTTT | CASSSVAGVGTGELFF
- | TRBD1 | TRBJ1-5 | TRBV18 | TGTGCCAGCTCACCGAACAGGGGATCCCAGCCCCAGCATTTT | CASSPNRGSQPQHF
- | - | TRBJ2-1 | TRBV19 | TGTGCCAGCACGTTCGCCGGGACGGAAAACAATGAGCAGTTCTTC | CASTFAGTENNEQFF
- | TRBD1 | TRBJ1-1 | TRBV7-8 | TGTGCCAGCAGGGACGGACAGGGGAACACTGAAGCTTTCTTT | CASRDGQGNTEAFF
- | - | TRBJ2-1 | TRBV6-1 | TGTGCCAGCAGTGACCTCGGGAAGCTAGCAAACGACAATGAGCAGTTCTTC | CASSDLGKLANDNEQFF
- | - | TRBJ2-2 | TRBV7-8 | TGTGCCAGCGTTCGTAGGGGGAACACCGGGGAGCTGTTTTTT | CASVRRGNTGELFF
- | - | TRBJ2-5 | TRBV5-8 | TGTGCCAGCAGCCACACCGGGACCCGGGAGACCCAGTACTTC | CASSHTGTRETQYF
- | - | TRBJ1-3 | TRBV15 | TGTGCCACCAGCAGTACCAGCTCTGGAAACACCATATATTTT | CATSSTSSGNTIYF
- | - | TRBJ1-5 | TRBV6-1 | TGTGCCAGCAGTGCACAGGGTTTGGGCAATCAGCCCCAGCATTTT | CASSAQGLGNQPQHF
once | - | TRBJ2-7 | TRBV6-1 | TGTGCCAGCAGTGAACTCTACGAGCAGTACTTC | CASSELYEQYF
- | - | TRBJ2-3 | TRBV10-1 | TGCGCCAGCAGTCGACTAGCGGGACAGGGGACAGATACGCAGTATTTT | CASSRLAGQGTDTQYF
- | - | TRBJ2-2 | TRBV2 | TGTGCCAGCCGGGCAGGGATTGGTGCCGGGGAGCTGTTTTTT | CASRAGIGAGELFF
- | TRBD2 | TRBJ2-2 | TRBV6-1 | TGTGCCACTAAGGCGGGGGTCGTCGCCGGGGAGCTGTTTTTT | CATKAGVVAGELFF
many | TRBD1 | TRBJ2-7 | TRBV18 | TGTGCCAGCTCAAGAATGGGACAGGGCTACGAGCAGTACTTC | CASSRMGQGYEQYF
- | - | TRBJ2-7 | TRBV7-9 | TGTGCCAGCAACCCCCCGGGTTCCTACGAGCAGTACTTC | CASNPPGSYEQYF
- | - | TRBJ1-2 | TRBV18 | TGTGCCAGCGCAAAATCGGGGAGTGTCGATGGCTACACCTTC | CASAKSGSVDGYTF
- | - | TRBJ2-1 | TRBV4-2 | TGTGCCAGCAGCCAAGACGGGTATACGAACAATGAGCAGTTCTTC | CASSQDGYTNNEQFF
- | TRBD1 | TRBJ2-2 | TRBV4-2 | TGTGCCAGCGGACCGGGACAGGGTAACACCGGGGAGCTGTTTTTT | CASGPGQGNTGELFF